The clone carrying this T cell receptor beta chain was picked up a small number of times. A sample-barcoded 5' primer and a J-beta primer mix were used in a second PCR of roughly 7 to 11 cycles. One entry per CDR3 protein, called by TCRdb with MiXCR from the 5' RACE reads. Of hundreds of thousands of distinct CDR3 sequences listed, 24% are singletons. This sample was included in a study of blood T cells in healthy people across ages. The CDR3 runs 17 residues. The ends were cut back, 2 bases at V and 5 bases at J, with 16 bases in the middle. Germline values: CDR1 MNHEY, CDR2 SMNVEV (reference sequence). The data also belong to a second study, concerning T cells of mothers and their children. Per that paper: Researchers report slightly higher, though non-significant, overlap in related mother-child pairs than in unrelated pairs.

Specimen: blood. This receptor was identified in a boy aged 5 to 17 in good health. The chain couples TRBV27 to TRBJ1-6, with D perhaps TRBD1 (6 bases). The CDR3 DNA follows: TGTGCCAGCAGTTTAGGGGGGGTCTACAGGGATAATTCACCCCTCCACTTT. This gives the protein CASSLGGVYRDNSPLHF.